This T cell receptor (beta chain) was found in a study of T cell responses to AZD1222 COVID-19 vaccine. Clones were read by immunoSEQ multiplex PCR, and TCRdb kept only the in-frame ones, dropping some. Among approximately 89,000 clones listed, 85% to 90% were seen once. CDR1 is MGHRA, CDR2 YSYEKL, per germline. The CDR3 covers 17 residues. Trimming at V came to 0 bases and at J to 9 bases, leaving 16 bases not matched to a gene. V is TRBV4-1 and J is TRBJ2-7; 8 bases line up with TRBD2. Sample: peripheral blood, taken 28 days after the second AZD1222 dose. The sequence was obtained from an adult who received the AZD1222 COVID-19 vaccine. The CDR3 loop reads CASSQEGGIAGRLRQYF. CDR3 DNA sequence: TGCGCCAGCAGCCAAGAAGGGGGGATAGCGGGAAGATTACGGCAGTACTTC.